This is a list of T cell receptor beta chains from one sample in a study of blood T cell repertoires in COVID-19. Sequenced by immunoSEQ multiplex PCR; TCRdb stores in-frame clones only, minus some. The sample has about 360,000 clones; around 86% are singletons. The sequencing input was peripheral blood. The receptors shown here come from a human donor in a cohort sampled during active COVID-19. Each CDR3 is given with its conserved first and last residue. D genes are given only for firm matches.

cdr3_aa	v_call	j_call	d_call
CASSSQTVNTEAFF	TRBV5-1	TRBJ1-1	-
CASSPPGGGGYNEQFF	TRBV14	TRBJ2-1	-
CASTPDRGEQFF	TRBV2	TRBJ2-1	TRBD1
CASTFRARGTYEQYF	TRBV28	TRBJ2-7	TRBD1
CASSHRTSGSRTQYF	TRBV5-8	TRBJ2-5	TRBD2
CASSNTGYSYEQYF	TRBV28	TRBJ2-7	-
CASRGTGFTEAFF	TRBV7-2	TRBJ1-1	TRBD1
CASSGTGGTEAFF	TRBV5-1	TRBJ1-1	TRBD1
CASSLRGNTEAFF	TRBV5-1	TRBJ1-1	-
CATTLRGLYSPLHF	TRBV28	TRBJ1-6	-